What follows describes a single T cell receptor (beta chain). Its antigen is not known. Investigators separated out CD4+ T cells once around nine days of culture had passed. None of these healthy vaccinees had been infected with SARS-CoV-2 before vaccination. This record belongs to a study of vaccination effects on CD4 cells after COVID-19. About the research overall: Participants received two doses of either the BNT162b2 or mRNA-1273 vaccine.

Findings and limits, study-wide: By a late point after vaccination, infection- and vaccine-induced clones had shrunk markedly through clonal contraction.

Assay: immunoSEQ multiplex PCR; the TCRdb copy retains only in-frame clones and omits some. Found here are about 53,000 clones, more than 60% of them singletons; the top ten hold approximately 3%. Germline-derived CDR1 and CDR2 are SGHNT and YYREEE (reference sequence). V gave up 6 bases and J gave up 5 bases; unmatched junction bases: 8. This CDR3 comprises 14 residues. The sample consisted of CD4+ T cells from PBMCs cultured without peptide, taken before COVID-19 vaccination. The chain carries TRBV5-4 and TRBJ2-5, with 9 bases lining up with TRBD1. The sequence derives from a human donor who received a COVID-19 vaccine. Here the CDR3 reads CASTDTGGDETQYF. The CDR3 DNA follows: TGTGCCAGCACGGATACAGGGGGCGATGAGACCCAGTACTTC.